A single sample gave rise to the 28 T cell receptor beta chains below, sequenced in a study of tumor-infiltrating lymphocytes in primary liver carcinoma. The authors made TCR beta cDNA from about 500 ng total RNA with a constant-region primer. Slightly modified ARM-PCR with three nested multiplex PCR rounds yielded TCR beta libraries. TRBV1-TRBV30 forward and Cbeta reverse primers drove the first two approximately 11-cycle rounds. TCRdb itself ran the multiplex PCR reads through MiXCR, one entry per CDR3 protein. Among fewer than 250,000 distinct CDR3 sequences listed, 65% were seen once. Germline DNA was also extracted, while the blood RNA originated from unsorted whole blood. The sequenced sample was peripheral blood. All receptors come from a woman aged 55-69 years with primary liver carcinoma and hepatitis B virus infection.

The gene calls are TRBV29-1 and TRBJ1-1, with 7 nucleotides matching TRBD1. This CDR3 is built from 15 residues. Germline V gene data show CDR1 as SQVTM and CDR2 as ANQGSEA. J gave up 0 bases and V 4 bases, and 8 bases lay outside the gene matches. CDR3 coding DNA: TGCAGCGTTGGGAGACAGGGAGCTATGAACACTGAAGCTTTCTTT. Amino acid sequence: CSVGRQGAMNTEAFF.

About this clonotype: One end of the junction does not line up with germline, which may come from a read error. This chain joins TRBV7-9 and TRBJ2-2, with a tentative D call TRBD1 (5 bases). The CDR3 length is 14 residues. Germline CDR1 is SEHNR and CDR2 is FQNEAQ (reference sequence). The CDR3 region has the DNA TGTGCCGGCAGCTCGATTCAGGGCACCGGGGAGCTGTTTTTT. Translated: CAGSSIQGTGELFF.

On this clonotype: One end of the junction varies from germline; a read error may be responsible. For the CDR3, the DNA is TGTGCCAGTAGTTTAGGGGTTAGCACTGAAGCTCTCTTT. Protein: CASSLGVSTEALF. The chain couples TRBV28 to TRBJ1-1, with D maybe TRBD1 (5 bases). This CDR3 spans 13 amino acids. Germline CDR1 reads MDHEN; CDR2 reads SYDVKM. Full variable domain (remainder filled in from reference TRBV28 and TRBJ1-1): DVKVTQSSRYLVKRTGEKVFLECVQDMDHENMFWYRQDPGLGLRLIYFSYDVKMKEKGDIPEGYSVSREKKERFSLILESASTNQTSMYLCASSLGVSTEALFGQGTRLTVV.

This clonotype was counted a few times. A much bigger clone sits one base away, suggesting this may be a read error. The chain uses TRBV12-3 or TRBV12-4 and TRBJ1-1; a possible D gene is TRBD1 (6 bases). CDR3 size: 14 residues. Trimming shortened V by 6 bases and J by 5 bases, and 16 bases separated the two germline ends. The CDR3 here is CASSPRGMGTEAFF. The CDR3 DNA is TGTGCCAGCAGCCCTAGGGGGATGGGGACTGAAGCTTTCTTT.

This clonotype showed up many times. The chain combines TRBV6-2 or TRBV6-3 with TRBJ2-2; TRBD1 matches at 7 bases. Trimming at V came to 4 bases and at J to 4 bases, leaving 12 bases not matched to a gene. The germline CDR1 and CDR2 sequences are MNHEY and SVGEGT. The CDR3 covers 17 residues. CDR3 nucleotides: TGTGCCAGCAGTTCCCCCCATAGGGGGCGCTTCACCGGGGAGCTGTTTTTT. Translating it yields CASSSPHRGRFTGELFF.

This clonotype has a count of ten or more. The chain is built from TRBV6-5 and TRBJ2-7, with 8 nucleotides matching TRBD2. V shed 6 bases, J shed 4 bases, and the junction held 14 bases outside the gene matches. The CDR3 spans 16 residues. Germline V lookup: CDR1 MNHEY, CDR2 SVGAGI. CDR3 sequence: CASRHNSGNSQYEQYF. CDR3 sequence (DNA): TGTGCCAGCAGGCACAATAGCGGGAACAGTCAATACGAGCAGTACTTC.

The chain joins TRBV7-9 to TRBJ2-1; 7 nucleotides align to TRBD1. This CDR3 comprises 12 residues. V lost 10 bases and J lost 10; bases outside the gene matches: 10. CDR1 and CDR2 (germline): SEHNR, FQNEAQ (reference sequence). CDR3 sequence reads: CAIYRGAGEQFF. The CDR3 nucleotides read TGTGCCATTTACAGGGGCGCCGGGGAGCAGTTCTTC.

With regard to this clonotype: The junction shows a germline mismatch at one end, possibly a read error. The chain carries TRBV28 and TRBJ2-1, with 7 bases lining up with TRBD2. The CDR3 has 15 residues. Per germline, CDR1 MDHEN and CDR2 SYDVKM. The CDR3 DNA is TGTGCCAGCAATTTAGGTGGCGGGAGTAAACATGAGCAGCTCTTC. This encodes CASNLGGGSKHEQLF.

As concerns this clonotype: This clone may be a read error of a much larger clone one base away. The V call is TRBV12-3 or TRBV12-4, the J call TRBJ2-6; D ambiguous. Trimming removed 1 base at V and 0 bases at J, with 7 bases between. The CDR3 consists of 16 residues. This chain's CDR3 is CASSLDIFSGANVLTF. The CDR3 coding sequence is TGTGCCAGCAGTTTAGACATTTTCTCTGGGGCCAACGTCCTGACTTTC.

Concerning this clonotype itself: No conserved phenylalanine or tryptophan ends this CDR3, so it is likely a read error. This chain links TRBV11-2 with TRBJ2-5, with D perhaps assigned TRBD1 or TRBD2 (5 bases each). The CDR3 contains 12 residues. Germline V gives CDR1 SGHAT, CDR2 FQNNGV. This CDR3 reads CANSFFRDPQYV. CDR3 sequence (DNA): TGTGCCAACAGCTTCTTCCGGGACCCCCAGTACGTC.

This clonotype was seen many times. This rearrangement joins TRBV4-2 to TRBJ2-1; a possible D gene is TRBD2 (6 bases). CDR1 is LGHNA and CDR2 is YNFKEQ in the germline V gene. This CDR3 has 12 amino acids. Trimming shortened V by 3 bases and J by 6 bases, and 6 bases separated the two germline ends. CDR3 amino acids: CASSQGGNEQFF. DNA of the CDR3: TGTGCCAGCAGCCAGGGGGGCAATGAGCAGTTCTTC.

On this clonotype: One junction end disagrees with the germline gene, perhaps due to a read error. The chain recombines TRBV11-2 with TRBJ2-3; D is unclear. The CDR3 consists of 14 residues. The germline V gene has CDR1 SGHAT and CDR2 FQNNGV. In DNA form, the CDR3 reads TGTGCAAGCAGAACCCCAGTGGGCACAGATACGCAGTATTTT. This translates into CASRTPVGTDTQYF. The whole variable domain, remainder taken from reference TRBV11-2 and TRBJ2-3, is EAGVAQSPRYKIIEKRQSVAFWCNPISGHATLYWYQQILGQGPKLLIQFQNNGVVDDSQLPKDRFSAERLKGVDSTLKIQPAKLEDSAVYLCASRTPVGTDTQYFGPGTRLTVL.

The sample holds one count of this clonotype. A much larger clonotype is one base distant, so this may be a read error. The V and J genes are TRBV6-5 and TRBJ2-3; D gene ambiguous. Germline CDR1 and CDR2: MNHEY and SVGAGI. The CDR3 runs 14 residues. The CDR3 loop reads CASSSPSITDTQCF. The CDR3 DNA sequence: TGTGCCAGCAGTTCCCCTTCAATCACAGATACGCAGTGTTTT.

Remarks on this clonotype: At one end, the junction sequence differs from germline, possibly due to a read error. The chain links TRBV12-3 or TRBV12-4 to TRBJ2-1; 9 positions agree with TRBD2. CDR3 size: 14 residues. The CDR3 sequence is CASSSAGTSNKQFF. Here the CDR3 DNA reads TGTGCCAGCAGTTCAGCCGGGACTAGCAATAAGCAGTTCTTC.

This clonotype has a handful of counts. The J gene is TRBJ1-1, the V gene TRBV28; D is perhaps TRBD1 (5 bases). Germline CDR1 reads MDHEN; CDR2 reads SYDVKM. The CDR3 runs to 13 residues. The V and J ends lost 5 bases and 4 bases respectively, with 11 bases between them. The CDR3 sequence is CASSPSGLTEAFF. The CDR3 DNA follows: TGTGCCAGCAGTCCCTCAGGGCTCACTGAAGCTTTCTTT.

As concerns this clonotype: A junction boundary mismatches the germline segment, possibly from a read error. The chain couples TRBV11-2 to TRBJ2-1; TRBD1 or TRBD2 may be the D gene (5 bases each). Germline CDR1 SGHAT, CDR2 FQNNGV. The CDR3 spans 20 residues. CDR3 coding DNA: TGTACCAGCAGCTTAGATGCCTTCATGGGGGAGCGGAGCTCCTACAATGAGCAGTGCTTC. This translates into CTSSLDAFMGERSSYNEQCF. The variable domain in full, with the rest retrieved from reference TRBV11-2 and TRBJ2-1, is EAGVAQSPRYKIIEKRQSVAFWCNPISGHATLYWYQQILGQGPKLLIQFQNNGVVDDSQLPKDRFSAERLKGVDSTLKIQPAKLEDSAVYLCTSSLDAFMGERSSYNEQCFGPGTRLTVL.

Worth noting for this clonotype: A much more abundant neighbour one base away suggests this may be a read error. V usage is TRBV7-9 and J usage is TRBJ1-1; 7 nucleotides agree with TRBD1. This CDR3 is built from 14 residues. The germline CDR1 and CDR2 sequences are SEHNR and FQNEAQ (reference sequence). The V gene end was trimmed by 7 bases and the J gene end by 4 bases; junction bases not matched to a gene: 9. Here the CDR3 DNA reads TGTGCCAGCATTCCTCCACAGGGGAGCACTGAAGCTTTCTTT. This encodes CASIPPQGSTEAFF.

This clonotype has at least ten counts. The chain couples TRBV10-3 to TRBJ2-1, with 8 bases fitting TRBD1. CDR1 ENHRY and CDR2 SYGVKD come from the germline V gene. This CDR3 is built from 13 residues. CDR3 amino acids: CAHQSQGAHEQFF. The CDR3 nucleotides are TGTGCTCACCAGAGCCAGGGGGCCCATGAGCAGTTCTTC.

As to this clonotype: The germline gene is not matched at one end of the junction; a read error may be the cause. The chain's CDR3 is CANSLDCVSLVGPYEQYF. DNA of the CDR3: TGTGCCAACAGCTTAGATTGTGTCAGTCTAGTGGGTCCCTACGAGCAGTACTTC. The chain employs TRBV11-2 and TRBJ2-7; no reliable D call. The CDR3 extends over 18 amino acids. Germline CDR1 reads SGHAT; CDR2 reads FQNNGV.

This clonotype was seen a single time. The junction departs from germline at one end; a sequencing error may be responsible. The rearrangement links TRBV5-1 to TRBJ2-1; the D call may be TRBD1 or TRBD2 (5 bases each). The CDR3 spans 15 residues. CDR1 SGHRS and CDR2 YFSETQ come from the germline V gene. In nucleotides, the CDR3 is TGCACCAGCAGCGACCCGGGAAATGGGGGTAATGAGCAGTTCTTC. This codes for CTSSDPGNGGNEQFF.

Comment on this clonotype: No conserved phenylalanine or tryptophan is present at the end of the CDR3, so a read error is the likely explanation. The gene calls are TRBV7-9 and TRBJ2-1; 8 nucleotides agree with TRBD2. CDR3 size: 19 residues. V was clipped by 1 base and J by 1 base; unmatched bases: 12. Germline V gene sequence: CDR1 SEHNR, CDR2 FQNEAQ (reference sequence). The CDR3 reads CASSLGLAGISNSYNEQFS. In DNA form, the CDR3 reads TGTGCCAGCAGCTTAGGTCTAGCGGGCATATCGAATTCCTACAATGAGCAGTTCTCC.

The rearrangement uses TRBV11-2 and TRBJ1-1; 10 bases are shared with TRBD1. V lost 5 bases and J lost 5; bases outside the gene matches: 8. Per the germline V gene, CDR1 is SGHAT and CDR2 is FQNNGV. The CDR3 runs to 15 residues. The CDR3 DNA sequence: TGTGCCAGCAGCACTACGAGGACAGGGGGTACTGAAGCTTTCTTT. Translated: CASSTTRTGGTEAFF. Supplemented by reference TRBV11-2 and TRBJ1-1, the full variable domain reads EAGVAQSPRYKIIEKRQSVAFWCNPISGHATLYWYQQILGQGPKLLIQFQNNGVVDDSQLPKDRFSAERLKGVDSTLKIQPAKLEDSAVYLCASSTTRTGGTEAFFGQGTRLTVV.

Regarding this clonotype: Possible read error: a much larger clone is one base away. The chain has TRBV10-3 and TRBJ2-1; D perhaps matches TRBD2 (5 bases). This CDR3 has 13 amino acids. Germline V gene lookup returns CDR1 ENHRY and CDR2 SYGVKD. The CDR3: CAFRDRGKSEQFF. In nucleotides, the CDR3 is TGTGCCTTCAGAGACCGGGGAAAGAGTGAGCAGTTCTTC.

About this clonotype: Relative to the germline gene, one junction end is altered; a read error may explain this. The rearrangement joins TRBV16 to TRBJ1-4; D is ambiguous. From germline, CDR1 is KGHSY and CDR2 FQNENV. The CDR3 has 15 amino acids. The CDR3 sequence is CASSKSRHTNEKLFF. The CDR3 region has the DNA TGTGCCAGCAGCAAATCCCGGCACACTAATGAAAAACTGTTTTTT.

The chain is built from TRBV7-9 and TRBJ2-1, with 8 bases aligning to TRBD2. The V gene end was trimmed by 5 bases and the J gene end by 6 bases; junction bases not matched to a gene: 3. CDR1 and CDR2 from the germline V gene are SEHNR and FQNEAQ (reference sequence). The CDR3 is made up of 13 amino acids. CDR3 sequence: CASSRAGGNEQFF. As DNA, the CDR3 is TGTGCCAGCAGCCGGGCGGGAGGCAATGAGCAGTTCTTC.

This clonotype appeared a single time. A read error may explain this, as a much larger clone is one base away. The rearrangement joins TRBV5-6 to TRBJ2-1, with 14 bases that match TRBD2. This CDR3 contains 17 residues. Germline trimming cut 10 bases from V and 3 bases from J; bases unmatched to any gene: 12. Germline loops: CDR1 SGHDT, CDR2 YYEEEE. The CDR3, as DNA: TGTGCCTGCACCAAGACTAGCGGGAGGGGAGACTACAATGAGCAGTTCTTC. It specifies CACTKTSGRGDYNEQFF.

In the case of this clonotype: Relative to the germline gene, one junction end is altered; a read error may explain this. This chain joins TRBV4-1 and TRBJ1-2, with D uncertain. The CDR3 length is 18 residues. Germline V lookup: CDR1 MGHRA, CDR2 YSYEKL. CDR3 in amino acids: CASSHSLEDPRVTYGYTF. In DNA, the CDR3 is TGTGCCAGCAGCCACTCCCTAGAGGATCCTAGGGTGACCTATGGCTACACCTTC.

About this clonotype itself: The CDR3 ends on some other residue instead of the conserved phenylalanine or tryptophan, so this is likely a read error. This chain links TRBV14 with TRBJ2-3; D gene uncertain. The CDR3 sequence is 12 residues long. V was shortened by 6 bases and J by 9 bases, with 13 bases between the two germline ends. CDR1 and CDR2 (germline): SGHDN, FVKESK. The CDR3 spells CASSRPGRTQYL. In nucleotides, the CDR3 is TGTGCCAGCAGTCGACCGGGTAGGACGCAGTATTTG.